This T cell receptor (beta chain) was sequenced in a study of PD-1 blockade in classical Hodgkin lymphoma. Study-wide background: Every 2 weeks, patients got 3 mg/kg intravenous nivolumab. General observations from the study: Baseline TCR diversity was reportedly lower in newly diagnosed patients than in healthy donors. It was reported as lower still in relapsed/refractory patients. Repertoire differences have undefined causes, possibly disease activity or prior therapy.

The repertoire was sequenced with immunoSEQ multiplex PCR; TCRdb's copy has only in-frame clones and lacks some. The table shows tens of thousands of clones, with under 70% occurring only once. Comments on this clone: What it binds is unknown.

Brentuximab vedotin exposure varied, and every patient relapsed after autologous stem cell transplantation. V lost 1 base to trimming and J lost 3 bases, with 11 bases between them. There are 15 residues in the CDR3. Germline V lookup: CDR1 KGHSH, CDR2 LQKENI. This material consisted of peripheral blood mononuclear cells (PBMCs), taken at baseline. V usage is TRBV18 and J usage is TRBJ2-3, with a weak D call TRBD1 (5 bases). This clonotype was obtained from a human donor with classical Hodgkin lymphoma. The CDR3 spells CASSPLRVITDTQYF. The CDR3 nucleotides read TGTGCCAGCTCACCACTCAGGGTTATAACAGATACGCAGTATTTT. Based on the CDR3 plus reference TRBV18 and TRBJ2-3, the full variable domain is NAGVMQNPRHLVRRRGQEARLRCSPMKGHSHVYWYRQLPEEGLKFMVYLQKENIIDESGMPKERFSAEFPKEGPSILRIQQVVRGDSAAYFCASSPLRVITDTQYFGPGTRLTVL.